The 28 T cell receptor beta chains in this list originate from one sample, sequenced in a study of cytomegalovirus exposure and HLA in healthy donors. The study ran its PCR with 60 Vbeta and 13 Jbeta primers. Clones were read by immunoSEQ multiplex PCR, and TCRdb kept only the in-frame ones, dropping some. This table holds about 200,000 clones, 79% found once. The sequenced material came from PBMCs. These receptors came from a woman aged 25 to 45 in good health and CMV-seropositive.

The chain links TRBV11-2 to TRBJ1-1; D call uncertain. Looked up from germline, CDR1 is SGHAT and CDR2 is FQNNGV. Trimming left V 0 bases short and J 3 bases short, with 5 bases between. The CDR3 has 13 residues. The CDR3 reads CASSLERDTEAFF. CDR3 coding DNA: TGTGCCAGCAGCTTAGAGAGGGACACTGAAGCTTTCTTT.

This chain joins TRBV27 and TRBJ2-7; D not resolved. Germline-derived CDR1 and CDR2 are MNHEY and SMNVEV (reference sequence). This CDR3 is built from 14 residues. Trimming pared 10 bases from V and 0 bases from J, leaving 16 bases between. This CDR3 is CATYSPYDSYEQYF. As DNA, the CDR3 is TGTGCCACCTACAGTCCGTATGACTCCTACGAGCAGTACTTC.

The rearrangement uses TRBV27 and TRBJ1-5, with a weak D call TRBD1 (5 bases). CDR1 MNHEY and CDR2 SMNVEV come from the germline V gene (reference sequence). The CDR3 spans 14 residues. V was shortened by 5 bases and J by 3 bases, with 11 bases between the two germline ends. For the CDR3, the DNA is TGTGCCAGCAGTGCGGGACGGCTCAATCAGCCCCAGCATTTT. Its translation: CASSAGRLNQPQHF.

The V call is TRBV6-5, the J call TRBJ1-5, with TRBD1 as a possible D gene (6 bases). Germline loops: CDR1 MNHEY, CDR2 SVGAGI. The CDR3 has 14 amino acids. Trimming removed 4 bases at V and 0 bases at J, with 7 bases between. As DNA, the CDR3 is TGTGCCAGCAGTTCGACAGGTAGCAATCAGCCCCAGCATTTT. Translation: CASSSTGSNQPQHF.

This chain uses TRBV19 with TRBJ1-6; D gene unclear. Looked up from germline, CDR1 is LNHDA and CDR2 is SQIVND (reference sequence). The CDR3 length is 13 residues. The V gene lost 5 bases and the J gene lost 6 bases, with 8 bases spanning the gap. CDR3 amino acids: CASSEQINSPLHF. Here the CDR3 DNA reads TGTGCCAGTAGTGAACAGATTAATTCACCCCTCCACTTT.

The table lists this clone with a few counts. This chain joins TRBV2 and TRBJ1-1; D remains ambiguous. The germline CDR1 and CDR2 sequences are SNHLY and FYNNEI. V lost 5 bases, J lost 2 bases, and 9 bases lay in between. CDR3 length equals 13 residues. DNA for the CDR3: TGTGCCAGCAGTTCAACACGTAACACTGAAGCTTTCTTT. Protein product: CASSSTRNTEAFF.

J is TRBJ1-1 and V is TRBV6-5, with D possibly being TRBD1 (5 bases). The length of the CDR3 is 13 residues. CDR1 MNHEY and CDR2 SVGAGI come from the germline V gene. V was shortened by 6 bases and J by 1 base, with 9 bases between the two germline ends. CDR3 protein: CASRTQENTEAFF. CDR3 DNA: TGTGCCAGCAGGACACAGGAGAACACTGAAGCTTTCTTT.

The chain uses TRBV11-3 and TRBJ1-2, with D maybe TRBD1 (6 bases). This CDR3 spans 18 amino acids. The V gene lost 2 bases and the J gene lost 0 bases, with 19 bases spanning the gap. Per the germline V gene, CDR1 is SGHNT and CDR2 is YENEEA. Written as DNA, the CDR3 is TGTGCCAGCAGCTTACAACAGGGTTCAACCCAAGCTAACTATGGCTACACCTTC. This codes for CASSLQQGSTQANYGYTF.

This chain joins TRBV7-2 and TRBJ1-3; D is undetermined. The CDR3 length is 16 residues. The V gene's germline CDR1 is SGHTA and CDR2 FQGNSA. V was clipped by 3 bases and J by 0 bases, with 12 bases between them. The chain's CDR3 is CASSFQQTFSGNTIYF. DNA for the CDR3: TGTGCCAGCAGCTTTCAACAAACGTTCTCTGGAAACACCATATATTTT.

This clone appeared once. The genes are TRBV2 and TRBJ1-5; D ambiguous. Looked up from germline, CDR1 is SNHLY and CDR2 is FYNNEI. The CDR3 spans 13 residues. Trimming removed 4 bases from V and 5 bases from J, with 9 bases in between. CDR3 protein: CASSGRRDQPQHF. The CDR3 DNA reads TGTGCCAGCAGTGGCAGGCGAGATCAGCCCCAGCATTTT.

In this sample, this clone turned up a few times. The chain combines TRBV6-1 with TRBJ1-2; a weak D match, TRBD1 (6 bases). The CDR3 length is 15 residues. Germline CDR1 MNHNS, CDR2 SASEGT. Trimming took off 5 bases at V and 8 bases at J, with 21 bases between the two ends. CDR3 region: CASSSGHSLLFGYTF. The CDR3 region has the DNA TGTGCCAGCAGTTCGGGACACTCTTTACTTTTCGGCTACACCTTC.

J is TRBJ2-7 and V is TRBV5-1; 9 positions agree with TRBD2. The CDR3 spans 15 residues. Germline CDR1 SGHRS, CDR2 YFSETQ. After removal of 3 bases from V and 4 bases from J, the junction contained 8 bases not matched to a gene. Here the CDR3 DNA reads TGCGCCAGCAGCTGGGTCGCGGGGGGGCCTTACGAGCAGTACTTC. Protein sequence: CASSWVAGGPYEQYF.

CDR3 loop: CASSQDFSDTQYF. The CDR3 DNA follows: TGTGCCAGCAGCCAAGATTTCTCAGATACGCAGTATTTT. The chain carries TRBV4-2 and TRBJ2-3; no clear D gene. This CDR3 has 13 amino acids. Trimming stripped 0 bases from V and 4 bases from J, with 5 bases between. From germline, CDR1 is LGHNA and CDR2 YNFKEQ.

The chain employs TRBV4-1 and TRBJ2-1; 15 nucleotides line up with TRBD2. V was clipped by 2 bases and J by 4 bases; unmatched bases: 9. The CDR3 spans 19 residues. Germline V gives CDR1 MGHRA, CDR2 YSYEKL. This CDR3 is CASSQNLFGLAGGYNEQFF. The CDR3 coding sequence is TGCGCCAGCAGCCAAAACCTATTCGGACTAGCGGGAGGGTACAATGAGCAGTTCTTC.

The chain combines TRBV29-1 with TRBJ1-1; D not certain. V gave up 6 bases and J gave up 2 bases, with 7 bases separating them. The CDR3 runs to 11 residues. Looked up from germline, CDR1 is SQVTM and CDR2 is ANQGSEA. The CDR3 region has the DNA TGCAGCGTAGTGACAAACACTGAAGCTTTCTTT. This sequence encodes CSVVTNTEAFF.

The genes are TRBV6-4 and TRBJ2-3, with D uncertain. CDR3 length equals 15 residues. Germline lookup yields CDR1 MRHNA and CDR2 SNTAGT. Trimming cost V 0 bases and J 0 bases, with 7 bases left between them. The CDR3 protein is CASSDSVQSTDTQYF. CDR3 nucleotide sequence: TGTGCCAGCAGTGACTCGGTACAGAGCACAGATACGCAGTATTTT.

CDR3 in DNA: TGTGCCAGCAGCCCCTGGAGCGGGGGGGCCTTAGATACGCAGTATTTT. Residues: CASSPWSGGALDTQYF. The chain links TRBV9 to TRBJ2-3; 10 nucleotides match TRBD2. The V segment lost 4 bases and the J segment 5 bases; nucleotides outside the gene matches: 10. Germline V gives CDR1 SGDLS, CDR2 YYNGEE. The CDR3 consists of 16 residues. Full variable domain (outside the CDR3, taken from reference TRBV9 and TRBJ2-3): DSGVTQTPKHLITATGQRVTLRCSPRSGDLSVYWYQQSLDQGLQFLIQYYNGEERAKGNILERFSAQQFPDLHSELNLSSLELGDSALYFCASSPWSGGALDTQYFGPGTRLTVL.

V is TRBV9 and J is TRBJ1-3, with TRBD1 identical over 8 bases. V was clipped by 4 bases and J by 4 bases; unmatched bases: 10. There are 16 residues in the CDR3. Germline CDR1 reads SGDLS; CDR2 reads YYNGEE. The CDR3: CASSSTTDREGNTIYF. In DNA form, the CDR3 reads TGTGCCAGCAGCTCTACCACGGACAGGGAAGGAAACACCATATATTTT.

In this sample, this clone turned up a few times. The chain combines TRBV6-5 with TRBJ2-7, with 7 nucleotides matching TRBD1. The CDR3 spans 15 residues. The germline gives CDR1 MNHEY, CDR2 SVGAGI. Trimming took 0 bases from V and 7 from J; bases not matched to a gene: 9. The CDR3 reads CASSYSAATGKEQYF. CDR3 in DNA: TGTGCCAGCAGTTACTCAGCTGCGACAGGGAAGGAGCAGTACTTC.

The rearrangement joins TRBV5-4 to TRBJ1-1; D is ambiguous. V lost 9 bases to trimming and J lost 2 bases, with 8 bases between them. Per the germline V gene, CDR1 is SGHNT and CDR2 is YYREEE (reference sequence). This CDR3 is 11 amino acids long. CDR3 residues: CAITQNTEAFF. The CDR3 DNA reads as TGTGCCATCACACAAAACACTGAAGCTTTCTTT.

In this sample, this clone turned up once. The V and J genes are TRBV9 and TRBJ1-2; 8 nucleotides line up with TRBD1. Losses at the gene ends were 3 bases for V and 0 bases for J; bases not matched to a gene: 10. CDR3 length equals 17 residues. CDR1 is SGDLS and CDR2 is YYNGEE in the germline V gene. CDR3 in DNA: TGTGCCAGCAGCGAGCCGGACAGGGACTCAACTAACTATGGCTACACCTTC. Protein: CASSEPDRDSTNYGYTF.

This clone has only a few counts. This rearrangement joins TRBV4-3 to TRBJ2-2, with D perhaps TRBD1 (5 bases). In germline, CDR1 is LGHNA, CDR2 YSLEER. Trimming took 2 bases from V and 8 from J, leaving 15 bases between them. The CDR3 has 15 residues. CDR3 nucleotide sequence: TGCGCCAGCAGCCAAAACCCCAATCCAGGGGGGGAGCTGTTTTTT. It is translated as CASSQNPNPGGELFF.

The chain employs TRBV27 and TRBJ2-7, with 7 nucleotides matching TRBD2. Trimming took 4 bases from V and 5 from J; bases not matched to a gene: 11. CDR1 MNHEY and CDR2 SMNVEV come from the germline V gene (reference sequence). CDR3 size: 15 residues. The CDR3 protein is CASSWSGARGDEQYF. In DNA form, the CDR3 reads TGTGCCAGCAGTTGGAGCGGGGCGCGCGGGGACGAGCAGTACTTC.

CDR3 residues: CASSYSQETQYF. CDR3 bases: TGTGCCAGCAGCTACTCCCAAGAGACCCAGTACTTC. The V call is TRBV7-6, the J call TRBJ2-5; D not certain. CDR1 SGHVS and CDR2 FNYEAQ come from the germline V gene. V shed 4 bases and J shed 1 base, with 4 bases lying between them. The CDR3 consists of 12 residues.

The J gene is TRBJ2-7, the V gene TRBV7-2; maybe TRBD2 (5 bases). CDR1 is SGHTA and CDR2 is FQGNSA in the germline V gene. The CDR3 covers 14 residues. V lost 5 bases and J lost 0, with 11 bases in between. The CDR3 sequence: CASSPGLISYEQYF. DNA of the CDR3: TGTGCCAGCAGCCCCGGACTGATCTCCTACGAGCAGTACTTC.

The rearrangement uses TRBV7-2 and TRBJ2-3; the match to TRBD1 covers 7 bases. CDR3 size: 16 residues. V gave up 3 bases and J gave up 0 bases; unmatched junction bases: 6. The germline CDR1 and CDR2 sequences are SGHTA and FQGNSA. This chain's CDR3 is CASSLNRGLSTDTQYF. CDR3 sequence (DNA): TGTGCCAGCAGCTTGAACAGGGGTCTTAGCACAGATACGCAGTATTTT.

J is TRBJ2-5 and V is TRBV25-1; weak D call: TRBD2 (5 bases). V was pared by 1 base and J by 4 bases, with 10 bases between. Germline CDR1 reads MGHDK; CDR2 reads SYGVNS. The CDR3 has 14 residues. CDR3 sequence (DNA): TGTGCCAGCAGTGAATGGACTGGGGTAGAGACCCAGTACTTC. Residues: CASSEWTGVETQYF.

V gene TRBV19 combines with J gene TRBJ2-7, with D perhaps matching TRBD2 (6 bases). The CDR3 is made up of 15 amino acids. Deletions cut 2 bases from V and 3 bases from J, with 14 bases between. Germline V lookup: CDR1 LNHDA, CDR2 SQIVND (reference sequence). CDR3 nucleotide sequence: TGTGCCAGTAGTATAAGGACTACAAATATCTACGAGCAGTACTTC. The encoded protein is CASSIRTTNIYEQYF.